A single sample gave rise to the 18 T cell receptor beta chains below, sequenced in a study of T cells in Graves' hyperthyroidism and ophthalmopathy. The investigators amplified TCR beta CDR3 regions from RNA transcripts. First-round RT-PCR with HTBI primers amplified the TCR CDR3 region. MiXCR was run by TCRdb on the multiplex PCR reads, yielding one entry per CDR3 protein. This sample has hundreds of thousands of distinct CDR3 sequences, with 17% found just once. Sequenced material: blood. The source of these receptors is a woman younger than 35 with Graves' ophthalmopathy.

This clonotype was recorded at least ten times. The gene calls are TRBV28 and TRBJ1-2; 11 nucleotides match TRBD1. The length of the CDR3 is 13 residues. Trimming cost V 6 bases and J 8 bases; bases outside gene matches: 5. From germline, CDR1 is MDHEN and CDR2 SYDVKM. CDR3 loop: CASSSDRGHGYTF. The DNA of the CDR3 is TGTGCCAGCAGCTCGGACAGGGGGCACGGCTACACCTTC.

This clonotype occurred a few times. V gene TRBV5-1 combines with J gene TRBJ2-2; D call uncertain. Trimming took 3 bases from V and 1 from J, leaving 10 bases between them. CDR1 and CDR2 (germline): SGHRS, YFSETQ. The CDR3 consists of 15 residues. For the CDR3, the DNA is TGCGCCAGCAGCTCACCGGCAGGGAACACCGGGGAGCTGTTTTTT. Translating it yields CASSSPAGNTGELFF.

Regarding this clonotype: One junction end disagrees with the germline gene, perhaps due to a read error. The chain uses TRBV2 and TRBJ1-1; no clear D. CDR3 length: 14 residues. Looked up from germline, CDR1 is SNHLY and CDR2 is FYNNEI. In DNA, the CDR3 is TGTGCCAGCAGTGAAATGCTGTGGAACGCTGAAGCTTTCTTT. Translated, it gives CASSEMLWNAEAFF.

The table lists this clonotype with a few counts. The V call is TRBV29-1, the J call TRBJ2-3; 9 bases are shared with TRBD2. After removal of 2 bases from V and 5 bases from J, the junction contained 5 bases not matched to a gene. The V gene's germline CDR1 is SQVTM and CDR2 ANQGSEA. The CDR3 consists of 14 residues. CDR3 coding DNA: TGCAGCGTTGAATTAGCGGGAGTTGAAGATACGCAGTATTTT. Its translation is CSVELAGVEDTQYF.

This clonotype was counted at least ten times. The chain links TRBV12-3 or TRBV12-4 to TRBJ1-1; D possibly corresponds to TRBD1 (6 bases). CDR3 length equals 12 residues. The V end lost 5 bases, the J end lost 10 bases, and 14 bases lay between the germline ends. The DNA for the CDR3 is TGTGCCAGCAGTCCCCCTACAGGGAGAGCTTTCTTT. The encoded protein is CASSPPTGRAFF.

This clonotype came up many times. This chain joins TRBV6-1 and TRBJ1-1; D gene ambiguous. This CDR3 spans 15 amino acids. The germline CDR1 and CDR2 sequences are MNHNS and SASEGT. With 6 bases removed from V and 3 bases from J, the gap between germline ends came to 17 bases. CDR3 in DNA: TGTGCCAGCAGCCACCCCTCCGGGAGAGACACTGAAGCTTTCTTT. Residues: CASSHPSGRDTEAFF.

In its sample, this clonotype was seen many times. The V gene is TRBV18, the J gene TRBJ1-2, with D possibly TRBD1 on 5 matching bases. V lost 3 bases and J lost 4, with 12 bases in between. The germline V gene encodes CDR1 KGHSH and CDR2 LQKENI. The CDR3 is 14 residues long. The CDR3 nucleotides read TGTGCCAGCTCACCTGGGGGGAGCCGCTATGGCTACACCTTC. It yields the protein CASSPGGSRYGYTF.

This rearrangement joins TRBV20-1 to TRBJ2-3; possibly TRBD1 or TRBD2 for D (5 bases each). Germline V gene data show CDR1 as DFQATT and CDR2 as SNEGSKA (reference sequence). Trimming took off 5 bases at V and 2 bases at J, with 17 bases between the two ends. The CDR3 is made up of 15 amino acids. The CDR3 protein is CSAFRPGTYTDTQYF. CDR3 coding DNA: TGCAGTGCTTTCCGACCGGGGACCTACACAGATACGCAGTATTTT.

Ten or more counts support this clonotype. The genes are TRBV6-5 and TRBJ2-7, with 7 bases matching TRBD1. The CDR3 covers 17 residues. Germline V gives CDR1 MNHEY, CDR2 SVGAGI. The J segment lost 1 base and the V segment lost 2 bases, leaving 11 bases of the junction unmatched. The CDR3 nucleotides are TGTGCCAGCAGTTACGCTGACGGGACAGTCCTATCCTACGAGCAGTACTTC. This encodes CASSYADGTVLSYEQYF.

The chain recombines TRBV19 with TRBJ1-5; D is perhaps TRBD1 (5 bases). The germline V gene encodes CDR1 LNHDA and CDR2 SQIVND (reference sequence). The germline V and J ends were trimmed by 3 bases and 3 bases, with 6 bases remaining between them. This CDR3 region has 13 residues. The CDR3, as DNA: TGTGCCAGTAGTATCAGGGACAATCAGCCCCAGCATTTT. Its protein product is CASSIRDNQPQHF.

This clonotype turned up a few times. A much larger clonotype is one base distant, so this may be a read error. CDR3 DNA: TGTGCCAGCAGCTTAGACCCGGCCTCCTACAGTGAGCAGTTCTTC. Encoded protein: CASSLDPASYSEQFF. V usage is TRBV11-2 and J usage is TRBJ2-1; unclear D gene. The CDR3 extends over 15 amino acids. Per germline, CDR1 SGHAT and CDR2 FQNNGV.

This clonotype has only a few counts. This chain connects TRBV2 to TRBJ1-3; TRBD1 might be the D (5 bases). V shed 1 base and J shed 5 bases, with 9 bases lying between them. CDR3 size: 14 residues. Germline V gives CDR1 SNHLY, CDR2 FYNNEI. CDR3 bases: TGTGCCAGCAGTGAAGGGGGGGGTAGAAACACCATATATTTT. It translates to CASSEGGGRNTIYF.

CDR3 in amino acids: CASSSASPTYEQYF. In DNA, the CDR3 is TGTGCCAGCAGTTCGGCATCTCCTACCTACGAGCAGTACTTC. V is TRBV27 and J is TRBJ2-7; D call uncertain. The CDR3 runs 14 residues. CDR1 and CDR2 (germline): MNHEY, SMNVEV (reference sequence). The V end was cut by 4 bases, the J end by 2 bases, with 12 bases between.

This clonotype was seen ten or more times. The J gene is TRBJ1-1, the V gene TRBV15; a possible D gene is TRBD1 (5 bases). Trimming cost V 5 bases and J 0 bases, with 13 bases left between them. The CDR3 spans 15 residues. CDR1 and CDR2 (germline): LNHNV, YYDKDF (reference sequence). CDR3 in amino acids: CATSGGASLNTEAFF. CDR3 sequence (DNA): TGTGCCACCAGCGGCGGGGCGTCATTGAACACTGAAGCTTTCTTT.

A few counts support this clonotype. The chain employs TRBV10-2 and TRBJ2-7; no firm D call. Looked up from germline, CDR1 is WSHSY and CDR2 is SAAADI. Trimming left V 3 bases short and J 0 bases short, with 15 bases between. This CDR3 is 16 amino acids long. The chain's CDR3 is CASSESGPYSSYEQYF. In nucleotides, the CDR3 is TGCGCCAGCAGTGAAAGTGGGCCATATAGCTCCTACGAGCAGTACTTC.

This chain connects TRBV27 to TRBJ2-6; a weak D match, TRBD1 (5 bases). The CDR3 has 15 amino acids. The germline V gene has CDR1 MNHEY and CDR2 SMNVEV (reference sequence). With 6 bases removed from V and 0 bases from J, the gap between germline ends came to 9 bases. CDR3 sequence (DNA): TGTGCCAGCAGGCTAGGGGCCTCTGGGGCCAACGTCCTGACTTTC. Translating it yields CASRLGASGANVLTF.

V and J are TRBV20-1 and TRBJ2-3; D is unclear. This CDR3 has 14 amino acids. The germline CDR1 and CDR2 sequences are DFQATT and SNEGSKA (reference sequence). V lost 5 bases and J 1 base, leaving 13 bases between the germline ends. The CDR3: CSALETDRTDTQYF. In DNA, the CDR3 is TGCAGTGCTCTAGAGACGGACCGCACAGATACGCAGTATTTT.

This clonotype was counted at least ten times. The genes are TRBV28 and TRBJ2-5; D gene ambiguous. CDR3 size: 13 residues. Germline V gene sequence: CDR1 MDHEN, CDR2 SYDVKM. Deletions cut 1 base from V and 3 bases from J, with 6 bases between. Written as DNA, the CDR3 is TGTGCCAGCAGTTTATCTGAGGAAGAGACCCAGTACTTC. It yields the protein CASSLSEEETQYF.